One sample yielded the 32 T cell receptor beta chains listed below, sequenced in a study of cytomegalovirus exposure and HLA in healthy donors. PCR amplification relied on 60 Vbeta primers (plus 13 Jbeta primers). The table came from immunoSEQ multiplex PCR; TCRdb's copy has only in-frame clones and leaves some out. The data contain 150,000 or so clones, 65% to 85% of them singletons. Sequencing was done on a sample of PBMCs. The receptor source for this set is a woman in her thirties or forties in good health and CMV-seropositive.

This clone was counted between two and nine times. The DNA for the CDR3 is TGTGCCAGCAGTGGGGACAGGGGTTTCCAGCCCCAGCATTTT. This translates into CASSGDRGFQPQHF. The chain uses TRBV6-1 and TRBJ1-5, with TRBD1 identical over 10 bases. Germline CDR1 and CDR2: MNHNS and SASEGT. The CDR3 runs to 14 residues. The ends lost 4 bases at V and 7 bases at J; junction bases unmatched: 4.

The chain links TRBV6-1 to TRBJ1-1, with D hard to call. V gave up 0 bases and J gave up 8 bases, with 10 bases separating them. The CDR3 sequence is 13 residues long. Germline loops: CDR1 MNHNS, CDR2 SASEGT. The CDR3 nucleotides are TGTGCCAGCAGTGAAGCGAGAGGGAGAGAAGCTTTCTTT. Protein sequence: CASSEARGREAFF.

This CDR3 reads CASSLSGGGFGEQYF. CDR3 DNA sequence: TGTGCCAGCAGCTTAAGCGGGGGGGGTTTTGGCGAGCAGTACTTC. This sequence joins TRBV11-3 and TRBJ2-7, with 10 bases aligning to TRBD2. From germline, CDR1 is SGHNT and CDR2 YENEEA. The CDR3 has 15 amino acids. The V segment lost 2 bases and the J segment 6 bases; nucleotides outside the gene matches: 7.

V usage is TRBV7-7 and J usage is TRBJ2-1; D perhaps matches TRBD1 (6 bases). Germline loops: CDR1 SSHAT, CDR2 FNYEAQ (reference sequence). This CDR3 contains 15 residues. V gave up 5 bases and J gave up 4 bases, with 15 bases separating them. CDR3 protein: CASSLDRNSYNEQFF. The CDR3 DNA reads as TGTGCCAGCAGCCTGGACAGAAATTCATACAATGAGCAGTTCTTC.

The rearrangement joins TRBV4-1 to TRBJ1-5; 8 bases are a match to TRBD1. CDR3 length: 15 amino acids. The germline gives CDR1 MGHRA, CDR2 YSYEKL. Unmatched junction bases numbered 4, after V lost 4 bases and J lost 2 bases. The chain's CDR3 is CASSPQGVGNQPQHF. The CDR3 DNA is TGCGCCAGCAGCCCACAGGGGGTGGGCAATCAGCCCCAGCATTTT.

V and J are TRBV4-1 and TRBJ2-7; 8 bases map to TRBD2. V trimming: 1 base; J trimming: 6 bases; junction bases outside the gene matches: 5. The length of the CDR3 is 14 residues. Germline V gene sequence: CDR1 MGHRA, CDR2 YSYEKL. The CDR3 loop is CASSQVGRALEQYF. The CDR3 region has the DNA TGCGCCAGCAGCCAAGTCGGGAGGGCCCTCGAGCAGTACTTC.

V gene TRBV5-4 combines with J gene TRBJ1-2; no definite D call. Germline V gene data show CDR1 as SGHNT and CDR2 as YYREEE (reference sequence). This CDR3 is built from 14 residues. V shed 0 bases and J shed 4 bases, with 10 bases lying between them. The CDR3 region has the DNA TGTGCCAGCAGCTTGGCCGGGGTGTCCTATGGCTACACCTTC. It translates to CASSLAGVSYGYTF.

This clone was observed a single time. CDR3 bases: TGCGCCAGCAGTGGAACAGGGCTGCAAGAGACCCAGTACTTC. Translated, it gives CASSGTGLQETQYF. The rearrangement uses TRBV10-2 and TRBJ2-5; the D gene is possibly TRBD1 (6 bases). Germline V gene sequence: CDR1 WSHSY, CDR2 SAAADI. The CDR3 runs 14 residues. Trimming took off 4 bases at V and 2 bases at J, with 11 bases between the two ends.

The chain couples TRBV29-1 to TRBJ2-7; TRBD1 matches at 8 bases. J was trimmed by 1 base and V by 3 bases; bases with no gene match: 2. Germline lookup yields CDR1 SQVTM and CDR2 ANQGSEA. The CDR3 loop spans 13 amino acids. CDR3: CSVEGQESYEQYF. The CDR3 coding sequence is TGCAGCGTTGAGGGACAGGAGTCCTACGAGCAGTACTTC.

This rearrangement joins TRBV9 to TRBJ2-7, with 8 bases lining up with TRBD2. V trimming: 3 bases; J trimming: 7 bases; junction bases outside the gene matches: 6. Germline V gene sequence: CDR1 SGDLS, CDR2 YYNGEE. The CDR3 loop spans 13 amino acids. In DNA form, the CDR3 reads TGTGCCAGCAGCGCGGGGGGGGCGCGGGAGCAGTACTTC. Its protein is CASSAGGAREQYF.

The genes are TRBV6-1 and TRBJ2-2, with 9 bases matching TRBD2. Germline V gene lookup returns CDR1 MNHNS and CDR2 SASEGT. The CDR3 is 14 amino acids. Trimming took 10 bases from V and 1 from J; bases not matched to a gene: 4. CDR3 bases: TGTGCCACTACGACTAGCGGGAACACCGGGGAGCTGTTTTTT. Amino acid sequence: CATTTSGNTGELFF.

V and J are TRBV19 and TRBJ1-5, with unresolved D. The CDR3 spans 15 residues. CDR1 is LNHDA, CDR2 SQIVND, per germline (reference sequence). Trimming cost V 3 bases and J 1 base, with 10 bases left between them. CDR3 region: CASSMKGGSNQPQHF. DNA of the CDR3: TGTGCCAGTAGTATGAAGGGAGGGAGCAATCAGCCCCAGCATTTT.

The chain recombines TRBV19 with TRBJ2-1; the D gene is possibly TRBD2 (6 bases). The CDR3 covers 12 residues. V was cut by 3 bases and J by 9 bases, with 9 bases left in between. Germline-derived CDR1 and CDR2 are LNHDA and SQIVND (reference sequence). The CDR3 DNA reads TGTGCCAGTAGTATGACTAGGACTGAGCAGTTCTTC. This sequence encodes CASSMTRTEQFF.

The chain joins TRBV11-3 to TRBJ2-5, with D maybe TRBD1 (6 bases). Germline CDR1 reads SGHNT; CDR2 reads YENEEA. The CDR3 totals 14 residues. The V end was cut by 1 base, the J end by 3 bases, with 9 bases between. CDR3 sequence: CASSLGYREETQYF. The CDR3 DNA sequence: TGTGCCAGCAGCTTAGGTTACAGGGAAGAGACCCAGTACTTC.

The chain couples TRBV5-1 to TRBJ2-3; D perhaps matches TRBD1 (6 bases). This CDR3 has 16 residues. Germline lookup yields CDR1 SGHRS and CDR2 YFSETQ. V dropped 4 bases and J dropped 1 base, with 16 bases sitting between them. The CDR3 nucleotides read TGCGCCAGCAGCCCTGGACAGCCCGGCGGCACAGATACGCAGTATTTT. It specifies CASSPGQPGGTDTQYF.

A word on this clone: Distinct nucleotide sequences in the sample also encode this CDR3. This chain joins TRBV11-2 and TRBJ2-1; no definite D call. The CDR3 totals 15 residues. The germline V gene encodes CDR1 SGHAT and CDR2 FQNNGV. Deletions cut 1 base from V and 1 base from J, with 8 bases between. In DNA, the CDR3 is TGTGCCAGCAGCTTAGGGGCCGAGTCCTACAATGAGCAGTTCTTC. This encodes CASSLGAESYNEQFF.

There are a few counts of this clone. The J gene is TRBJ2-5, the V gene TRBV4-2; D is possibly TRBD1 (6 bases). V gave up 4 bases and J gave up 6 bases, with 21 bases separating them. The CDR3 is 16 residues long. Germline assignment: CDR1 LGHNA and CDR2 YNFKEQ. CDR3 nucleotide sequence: TGTGCCAGCAGCCCCGACCGACAGGCGGACTCGAAGACCCAGTACTTC. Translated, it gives CASSPDRQADSKTQYF.

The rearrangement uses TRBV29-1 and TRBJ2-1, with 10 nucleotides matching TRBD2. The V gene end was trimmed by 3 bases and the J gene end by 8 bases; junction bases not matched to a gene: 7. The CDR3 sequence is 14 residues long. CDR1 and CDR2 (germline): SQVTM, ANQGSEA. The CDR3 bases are TGCAGCGTTGATGCGCCTAGCGGGAGTGATGAGCAGTTCTTC. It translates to CSVDAPSGSDEQFF.

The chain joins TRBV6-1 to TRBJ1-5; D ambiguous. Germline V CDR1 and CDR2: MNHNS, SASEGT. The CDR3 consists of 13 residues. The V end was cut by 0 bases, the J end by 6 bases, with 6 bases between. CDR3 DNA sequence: TGTGCCAGCAGTGAAGCGCGCGGTCAGCCCCAGCATTTT. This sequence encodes CASSEARGQPQHF.

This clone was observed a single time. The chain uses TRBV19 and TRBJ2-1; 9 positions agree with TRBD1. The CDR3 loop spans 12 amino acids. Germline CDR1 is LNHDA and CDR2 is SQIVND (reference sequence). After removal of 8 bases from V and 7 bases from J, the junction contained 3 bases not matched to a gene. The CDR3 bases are TGTGCCAGTGAGACAGGGGGGAATGAGCAGTTCTTC. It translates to CASETGGNEQFF. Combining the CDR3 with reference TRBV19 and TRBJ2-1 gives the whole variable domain DGGITQSPKYLFRKEGQNVTLSCEQNLNHDAMYWYRQDPGQGLRLIYYSQIVNDFQKGDIAEGYSVSREKKESFPLTVTSAQKNPTAFYLCASETGGNEQFFGPGTRLTVL.

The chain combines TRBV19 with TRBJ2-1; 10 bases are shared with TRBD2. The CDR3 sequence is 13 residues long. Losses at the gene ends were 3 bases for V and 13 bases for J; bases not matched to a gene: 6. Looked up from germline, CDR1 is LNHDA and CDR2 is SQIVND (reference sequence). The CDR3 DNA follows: TGTGCCAGTAGTATGGCTAGCGGGAGCTTCCAGTTCTTC. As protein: CASSMASGSFQFF.

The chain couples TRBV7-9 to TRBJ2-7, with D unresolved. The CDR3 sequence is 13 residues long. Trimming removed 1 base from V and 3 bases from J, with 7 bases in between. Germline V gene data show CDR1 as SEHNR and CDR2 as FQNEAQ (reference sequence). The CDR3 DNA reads TGTGCCAGCAGCTTAGTCGGAGACTACGAGCAGTACTTC. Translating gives CASSLVGDYEQYF. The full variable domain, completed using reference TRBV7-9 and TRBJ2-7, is DTGVSQNPRHKITKRGQNVTFRCDPISEHNRLYWYRQTLGQGPEFLTYFQNEAQLEKSRLLSDRFSAERPKGSFSTLEIQRTEQGDSAMYLCASSLVGDYEQYFGPGTRLTVT.

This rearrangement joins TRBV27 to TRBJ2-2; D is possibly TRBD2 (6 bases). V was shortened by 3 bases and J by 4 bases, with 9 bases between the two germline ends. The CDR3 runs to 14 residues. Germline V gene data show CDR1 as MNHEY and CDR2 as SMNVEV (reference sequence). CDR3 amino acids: CASSLTRSTGELFF. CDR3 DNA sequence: TGTGCCAGCAGTTTGACTAGGTCCACCGGGGAGCTGTTTTTT.

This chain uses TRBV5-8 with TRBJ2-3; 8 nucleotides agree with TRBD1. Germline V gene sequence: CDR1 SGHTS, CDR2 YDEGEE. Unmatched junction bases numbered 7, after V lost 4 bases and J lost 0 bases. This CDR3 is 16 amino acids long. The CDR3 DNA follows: TGTGCCAGCAGCCAAGGACAGGGTTCTAGCACAGATACGCAGTATTTT. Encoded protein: CASSQGQGSSTDTQYF.

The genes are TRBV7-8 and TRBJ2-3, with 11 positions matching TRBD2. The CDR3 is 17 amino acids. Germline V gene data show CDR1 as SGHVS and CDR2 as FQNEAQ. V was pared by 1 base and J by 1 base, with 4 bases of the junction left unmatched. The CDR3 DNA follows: TGTGCCAGCAGCTTAGTACTAGCGGGAGTGCGCACAGATACGCAGTATTTT. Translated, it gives CASSLVLAGVRTDTQYF.

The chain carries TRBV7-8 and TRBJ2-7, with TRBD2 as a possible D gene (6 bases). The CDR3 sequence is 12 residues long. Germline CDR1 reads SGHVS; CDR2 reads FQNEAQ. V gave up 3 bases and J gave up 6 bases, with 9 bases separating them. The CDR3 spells CASSLGTPEQYF. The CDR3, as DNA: TGTGCCAGCAGCTTGGGGACTCCCGAGCAGTACTTC.

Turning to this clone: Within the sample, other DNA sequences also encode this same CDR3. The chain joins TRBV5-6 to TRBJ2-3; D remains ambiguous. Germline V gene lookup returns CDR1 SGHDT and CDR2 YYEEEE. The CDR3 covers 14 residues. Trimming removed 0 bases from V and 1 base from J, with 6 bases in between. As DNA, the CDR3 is TGTGCCAGCAGCTTGGGACTTGGCACAGATACGCAGTATTTT. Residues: CASSLGLGTDTQYF.

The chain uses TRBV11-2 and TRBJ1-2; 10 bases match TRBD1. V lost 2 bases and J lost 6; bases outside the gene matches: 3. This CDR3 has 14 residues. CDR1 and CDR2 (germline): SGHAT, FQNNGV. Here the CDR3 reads CASSLMDRGDGYTF. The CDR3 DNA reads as TGTGCCAGCAGCTTAATGGACAGGGGGGATGGCTACACCTTC.

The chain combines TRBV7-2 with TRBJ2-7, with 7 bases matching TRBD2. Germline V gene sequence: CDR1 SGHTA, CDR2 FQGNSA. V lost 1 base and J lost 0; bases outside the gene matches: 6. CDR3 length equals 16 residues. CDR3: CASSLEYGRFSYEQYF. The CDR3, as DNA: TGTGCCAGCAGCTTAGAATACGGGAGGTTCTCCTACGAGCAGTACTTC.

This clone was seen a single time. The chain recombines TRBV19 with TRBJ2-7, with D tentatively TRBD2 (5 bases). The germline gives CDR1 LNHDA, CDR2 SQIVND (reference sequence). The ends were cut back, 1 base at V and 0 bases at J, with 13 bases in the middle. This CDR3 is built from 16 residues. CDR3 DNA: TGTGCCAGTAGTATAGGGCTAGCTCCCCCCTCCTACGAGCAGTACTTC. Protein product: CASSIGLAPPSYEQYF. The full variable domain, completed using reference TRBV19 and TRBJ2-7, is DGGITQSPKYLFRKEGQNVTLSCEQNLNHDAMYWYRQDPGQGLRLIYYSQIVNDFQKGDIAEGYSVSREKKESFPLTVTSAQKNPTAFYLCASSIGLAPPSYEQYFGPGTRLTVT.

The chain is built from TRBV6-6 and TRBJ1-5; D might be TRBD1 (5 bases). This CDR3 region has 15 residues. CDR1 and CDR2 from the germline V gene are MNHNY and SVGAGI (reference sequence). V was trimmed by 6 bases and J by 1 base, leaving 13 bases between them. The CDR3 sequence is CASSMVAGSNQPQHF. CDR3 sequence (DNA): TGTGCCAGCAGCATGGTGGCAGGGAGCAATCAGCCCCAGCATTTT.

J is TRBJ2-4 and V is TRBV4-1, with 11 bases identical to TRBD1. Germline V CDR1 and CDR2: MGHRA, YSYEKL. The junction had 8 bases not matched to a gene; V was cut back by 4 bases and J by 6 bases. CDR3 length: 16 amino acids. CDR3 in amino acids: CASSPWDRGIGNIQYF. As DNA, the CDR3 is TGCGCCAGCAGCCCCTGGGACAGGGGGATAGGAAACATTCAGTACTTC.